Listed below are T cell receptor beta chains from one sample, sequenced in a study of blood T cell repertoires in COVID-19. This table comes from immunoSEQ multiplex PCR, and its TCRdb copy is limited to in-frame clones, with some not included. The repertoire holds roughly 79,000 clones, with approximately 80% as singletons. The source material was peripheral blood. These TCRs come from a man aged 60 to 75 with active or convalescent COVID-19. CDR3s include the opening cysteine and the closing phenylalanine or tryptophan. A clone size is listed for some rows: how often the clone was seen (once, few, many), or a class if it is expanded.

TRBV5-1	TRBJ2-7	-	CASSFNGGDSYEQYF
TRBV14	TRBJ1-3	-	CASSPNWRDSGNTIYF
TRBV7-2	TRBJ1-1	-	CASSPRQAQNTEAFF
TRBV18	TRBJ2-2	-	CASSPSGQGANGELFF
TRBV19	TRBJ1-6	-	CASRNGPPGGNSPLHF
TRBV20-1	TRBJ2-5	-	CSASRDGEVQETQYF
TRBV12-3/TRBV12-4	TRBJ1-2	few	CASSRQGPNGYTF
TRBV3-1/TRBV3-2	TRBJ2-3	once	CASSQPNAGRSTDTQYF
TRBV20-1	TRBJ2-7	-	CSASRQGYEQYF
TRBV5-6	TRBJ1-2	few	CASSLASGRGKYGYTF
TRBV19	TRBJ2-1	-	CASSITGPRLLYYNEQFF
TRBV3-1/TRBV3-2	TRBJ2-5	-	CASSQGLAGETQYF
TRBV9	TRBJ1-5	-	CASSQGGRNQPQHF
TRBV6-6	TRBJ1-6	-	CASNNRGRDSPLHF
TRBV23-1	TRBJ2-7	-	CASSPETGTGLGWEQYF
TRBV6-6	TRBJ1-1	few	CASSYAEPNTEAFF
TRBV6-5	TRBJ1-3	few	CARLSGDTPYTIYF